This entry describes one TCR beta chain. Under the authors' procedure: Reference gene primer amplification gave nucleated cell count estimates. Assay used: immunoSEQ multiplex PCR; TCRdb lists only in-frame clones, some missing. That table is the source of V, J and clone size, and D and trimming were worked out from the DNA. The table has about 120,000 clones, approximately 86% seen once; the top ten hold 9.5% to 12%. These data come from a study of blood T cell repertoires in COVID-19. Germline V lookup: CDR1 SEHNR, CDR2 FQNEAQ (reference sequence). V gave up 5 bases and J gave up 9 bases; unmatched junction bases: 8. The length of the CDR3 is 14 residues.

Sequenced: peripheral blood. The chain links TRBV7-9 to TRBJ2-1, with 9 bases identical to TRBD2. This clonotype was sampled from a woman in her seventies with COVID-19, enrolled during active disease. For the CDR3, the DNA is TGTGCCAGCAGCGCCCAGGTAGCGGGGGTTGAGCAGTTCTTC. It is translated as CASSAQVAGVEQFF.